This T cell receptor beta chain was sequenced for a study of OX40 agonist ivuxolimab in advanced cancers. Study details: While on treatment, patients had intravenous ivuxolimab at 0.01 to 10 mg/kg every 2 weeks. The group had a mean age of 60 years, ranged from about 20 to 79, and was just under 85% male. Partial responses were seen in three patients, one with hepatocellular carcinoma and two with cutaneous melanoma.

TCRdb keeps only in-frame clones here, not all; method: immunoSEQ multiplex PCR. This table has 90,000 to 100,000 clones, roughly 95% appearing once. From germline, CDR1 is MDHEN and CDR2 SYDVKM. CDR3 size: 15 residues. V gave up 9 bases and J gave up 0 bases, with 15 bases separating them. The TCR comes from an adult with an advanced solid tumor such as melanoma, head and neck, liver or kidney cancer. The chain joins TRBV28 to TRBJ1-5; D not certain. The sequences come from CD4+ or CD8+ T cells sorted from blood, collected in a trial of the OX40 agonist ivuxolimab. The CDR3 sequence: CARRTPGYSNQPQHF. The CDR3 bases are TGTGCCAGACGCACCCCAGGTTATAGCAATCAGCCCCAGCATTTT.